The 8 T cell receptor beta chains given below trace back to one sample, sequenced in a study of T cell changes during pregnancy in multiple sclerosis. TCRdb keeps only in-frame clones here, not all; method: immunoSEQ multiplex PCR. The sample holds some 80,000 clones; roughly 90% are singletons and the top ten take roughly 1%. Specimen: peripheral blood, collected in the first trimester of pregnancy. These receptors were taken from a female donor in good health, enrolled as a control in a pregnancy study.

The chain recombines TRBV7-6 with TRBJ2-3; 11 positions match TRBD2. The CDR3 is 19 residues long. Germline V gene data show CDR1 as SGHVS and CDR2 as FNYEAQ. The junction had 19 bases not matched to a gene; V was cut back by 4 bases and J by 7 bases. The CDR3 protein is CASSYEGGLAGGRGNTQYF. The CDR3 DNA sequence: TGTGCCAGCAGCTACGAGGGGGGCCTAGCGGGGGGTCGAGGGAATACGCAGTATTTT. Full variable domain (rest looked up from reference TRBV7-6 and TRBJ2-3): GAGVSQSPRYKVTKRGQDVALRCDPISGHVSLYWYRQALGQGPEFLTYFNYEAQQDKSGLPNDRFSAERPEGSISTLTIQRTEQRDSAMYRCASSYEGGLAGGRGNTQYFGPGTRLTVL.

Turning to this clone: Within the sample, other DNA sequences also encode this same CDR3. V usage is TRBV28 and J usage is TRBJ1-6; 7 bases map to TRBD1. Germline V gene sequence: CDR1 MDHEN, CDR2 SYDVKM. With V trimmed by 6 bases and J by 7 bases, 6 bases remained unmatched. The CDR3 contains 14 residues. CDR3 loop: CASSLGQENSPLHF. The CDR3 nucleotides read TGTGCCAGCAGCCTCGGACAGGAAAATTCACCCCTCCACTTT.

The gene calls are TRBV6-6 and TRBJ2-7; D gene uncertain. Trimming stripped 6 bases from V and 3 bases from J, with 3 bases between. CDR1 MNHNY and CDR2 SVGAGI come from the germline V gene (reference sequence). This CDR3 has 10 residues. DNA of the CDR3: TGTGCCAGCAGCAACTACGAGCAGTACTTC. It yields the protein CASSNYEQYF.

In its sample, this clone was seen once. Here the CDR3 DNA reads TGTGCCAGTAGTGCGGGACAGCACTACGAGCAGTACTTC. Its translation: CASSAGQHYEQYF. This sequence joins TRBV19 and TRBJ2-7; perhaps TRBD1 as D (7 bases). There are 13 residues in the CDR3. V lost 5 bases and J 3 bases, leaving 11 bases between the germline ends. Germline V gene lookup returns CDR1 LNHDA and CDR2 SQIVND (reference sequence).

The rearrangement links TRBV5-6 to TRBJ2-7, with 7 bases that match TRBD1. V gave up 4 bases and J gave up 2 bases; unmatched junction bases: 9. Germline V lookup: CDR1 SGHDT, CDR2 YYEEEE. The CDR3 length is 15 residues. DNA of the CDR3: TGTGCCAGCAGCACCCTACGGGACAGCACCTACGAGCAGTACTTC. Residues: CASSTLRDSTYEQYF.

The CDR3 DNA reads as TGTGCCAGCAGCTTCGTACAGGGGCCCAATTCACCCCTCCACTTT. Translating gives CASSFVQGPNSPLHF. V and J are TRBV11-2 and TRBJ1-6; 7 nucleotides align to TRBD1. V gave up 3 bases and J gave up 7 bases; unmatched junction bases: 6. This CDR3 is built from 15 residues. Germline loops: CDR1 SGHAT, CDR2 FQNNGV.

The chain recombines TRBV5-6 with TRBJ1-1, with D possibly TRBD1 on 6 matching bases. The CDR3 consists of 16 residues. Trimming removed 3 bases at V and 7 bases at J, with 22 bases between. Germline V lookup: CDR1 SGHDT, CDR2 YYEEEE. The CDR3 DNA is TGTGCCAGCAGCTCAACAGCGACAGGAATTTTCGGTGAAGCTTTCTTT. This gives the protein CASSSTATGIFGEAFF.

This clone was counted a single time. The chain links TRBV5-1 to TRBJ2-1; no firm D call. The CDR3 runs 14 residues. The germline V gene has CDR1 SGHRS and CDR2 YFSETQ. Trimming removed 0 bases at V and 5 bases at J, with 9 bases between. CDR3 amino acids: CASSLAGRNNEQFF. CDR3 in DNA: TGCGCCAGCAGCTTGGCGGGTCGTAACAATGAGCAGTTCTTC.